The next 13 T cell receptor beta chains were all read from a single sample in a study of blood T cells in healthy people across ages. Combining a sample-barcoded 5' primer with a J-beta primer mix, a second PCR ran for roughly 7 to 12 cycles. TCRdb reprocessed the 5' RACE reads with MiXCR, giving one entry per CDR3 protein. Of about 780,000 distinct CDR3 sequences in the sample, less than 80% were seen once. The specimen was blood. These TCRs come from a man aged 30 to 39 in good health.

This clonotype occurred a few times. This chain links TRBV10-3 with TRBJ1-5, with 8 bases aligning to TRBD1. In germline, CDR1 is ENHRY, CDR2 SYGVKD. The CDR3 spans 14 residues. The J segment lost 4 bases and the V segment lost 4 bases, leaving 3 bases of the junction unmatched. CDR3 coding DNA: TGTGCCATCAGTGCCGGGACAGGTAATCAGCCCCAGCATTTT. Its translation: CAISAGTGNQPQHF.

This clonotype was counted once. CDR3 sequence: CAISRLAGELGQETQYF. As DNA, the CDR3 is TGTGCCATCAGTAGACTAGCGGGGGAGCTGGGCCAAGAGACCCAGTACTTC. The chain carries TRBV10-3 and TRBJ2-5; 12 nucleotides align to TRBD2. The germline CDR1 and CDR2 sequences are ENHRY and SYGVKD. V lost 5 bases to trimming and J lost 1 base; unmatched junction nucleotides: 8. This CDR3 is 17 amino acids long.

This clonotype was detected ten times or more. The chain joins TRBV9 to TRBJ1-5; 7 bases are shared with TRBD1. CDR3 length equals 14 residues. Unmatched junction bases numbered 4, after V lost 4 bases and J lost 3 bases. The germline gives CDR1 SGDLS, CDR2 YYNGEE. CDR3 DNA: TGTGCCAGCAGCCAGGGGACAGACAATCAGCCCCAGCATTTT. Amino acids: CASSQGTDNQPQHF. The entire variable domain, with the rest obtained from reference TRBV9 and TRBJ1-5, is as follows: DSGVTQTPKHLITATGQRVTLRCSPRSGDLSVYWYQQSLDQGLQFLIQYYNGEERAKGNILERFSAQQFPDLHSELNLSSLELGDSALYFCASSQGTDNQPQHFGDGTRLSIL.

This chain uses TRBV7-8 with TRBJ2-1; 8 positions agree with TRBD1. Germline lookup yields CDR1 SGHVS and CDR2 FQNEAQ. This CDR3 spans 21 amino acids. The trim removed 5 bases at V and 2 bases at J, leaving 23 bases unmatched. CDR3 sequence (DNA): TGTGCCAGCAGCGCGGGCAGGGGGCGCGACTCCCGGACCTTTACCTACAATGAGCAGTTCTTC. Amino acid sequence: CASSAGRGRDSRTFTYNEQFF.

This clonotype was picked up a small number of times. The genes are TRBV7-2 and TRBJ2-4; maybe TRBD2 (5 bases). The CDR3 sequence is 16 residues long. The germline V gene has CDR1 SGHTA and CDR2 FQGNSA. The V end lost 1 base, the J end lost 0 bases, and 10 bases lay between the germline ends. The CDR3 spells CASSLVSEGAKNIQYF. CDR3 in DNA: TGTGCCAGCAGCTTAGTGTCAGAGGGAGCCAAAAACATTCAGTACTTC.

The CDR3 reads CASSWIGRAYPYEQYF. DNA for the CDR3: TGTGCCAGTAGTTGGATTGGCCGGGCCTACCCCTACGAGCAGTACTTC. The V and J genes are TRBV19 and TRBJ2-4; no firm D call. The J call may be faulty, since TRBJ2-7 better matches the DNA end. The CDR3 consists of 16 residues. Germline V gives CDR1 LNHDA, CDR2 SQIVND (reference sequence).

This rearrangement joins TRBV28 to TRBJ1-2, with 9 bases lining up with TRBD1. J lost 3 bases, V lost 5 bases, and 13 bases had no gene match. Germline CDR1 reads MDHEN; CDR2 reads SYDVKM. The CDR3 runs 17 residues. CDR3 residues: CASSPRYYRGHDYGYTF. In DNA form, the CDR3 reads TGTGCCAGCAGTCCTAGATACTACAGGGGGCACGACTATGGCTACACCTTC.

V is TRBV6-2 or TRBV6-3 and J is TRBJ2-7; D unresolved. Germline CDR1 reads MNHEY; CDR2 reads SVGEGT. CDR3 length: 16 residues. V was pared by 0 bases and J by 4 bases, with 16 bases between. CDR3 bases: TGTGCCAGCAGTTACTCGATAGGAGTTTCCCTTTACGAGCAGTACTTC. Residues: CASSYSIGVSLYEQYF.

The chain couples TRBV18 to TRBJ2-4; 7 bases match TRBD1. The tail of the sequence fits TRBJ2-7 better, so the J call may be wrong. The CDR3 covers 15 residues. Germline V CDR1 and CDR2: KGHSH, LQKENI. The CDR3 loop is CASSSSTGWNYEQYF. Here the CDR3 DNA reads TGTGCCAGCTCATCCTCGACAGGGTGGAACTACGAGCAGTACTTC.

This chain joins TRBV20-1 and TRBJ2-1; TRBD2 agrees at 9 bases. The CDR3 contains 12 residues. CDR1 is DFQATT, CDR2 SNEGSKA, per germline (reference sequence). DNA for the CDR3: TGCAGCGATAGCGGGAGTTACAATGAGCAGTTCTTC. Residues: CSDSGSYNEQFF.

The chain carries TRBV6-2 or TRBV6-3 and TRBJ2-6; perhaps TRBD1 as D (6 bases). The CDR3 runs 15 residues. Germline V CDR1 and CDR2: MNHEY, SVGEGT. Trimming left V 7 bases short and J 1 base short, with 11 bases between. Written as DNA, the CDR3 is TGTGCCAGCACCCAGGGACATTCTGGGGCCAACGTCCTGACTTTC. Translating it yields CASTQGHSGANVLTF.

The chain combines TRBV12-3 or TRBV12-4 with TRBJ2-3; 8 positions match TRBD1. This CDR3 spans 14 amino acids. J lost 4 bases, V lost 7 bases, and 7 bases had no gene match. The CDR3 region has the DNA TGTGCCAGCAAGACAGGGGTTAGAGCAGATACGCAGTATTTT. Protein product: CASKTGVRADTQYF.

The V gene is TRBV4-2, the J gene TRBJ2-1; tentatively, D is TRBD1 or TRBD2 (9 bases each). Between the trimmed V and J ends, which lost 2 bases and 3 bases, there was a span of 23 bases. CDR3 size: 19 residues. Germline V gives CDR1 LGHNA, CDR2 YNFKEQ. CDR3 DNA: TGTGCCAGCAGCCAAAAACAGGGGGCGGGGGGGCAATTCTACAATGAGCAGTTCTTC. Protein sequence: CASSQKQGAGGQFYNEQFF.